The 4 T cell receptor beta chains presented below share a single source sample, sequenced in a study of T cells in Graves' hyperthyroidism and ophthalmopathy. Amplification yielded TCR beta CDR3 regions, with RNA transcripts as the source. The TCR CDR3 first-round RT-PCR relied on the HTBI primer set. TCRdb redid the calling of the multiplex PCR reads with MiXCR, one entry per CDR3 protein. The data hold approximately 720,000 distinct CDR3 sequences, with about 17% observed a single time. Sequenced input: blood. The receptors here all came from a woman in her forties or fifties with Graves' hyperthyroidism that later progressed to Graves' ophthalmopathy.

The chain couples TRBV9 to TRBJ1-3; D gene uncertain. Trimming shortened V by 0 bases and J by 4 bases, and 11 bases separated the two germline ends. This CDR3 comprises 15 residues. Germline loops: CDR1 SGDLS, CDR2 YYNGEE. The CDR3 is CASSVAAVYGNTIYF. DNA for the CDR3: TGTGCCAGCAGCGTAGCTGCGGTGTACGGAAACACCATATATTTT.

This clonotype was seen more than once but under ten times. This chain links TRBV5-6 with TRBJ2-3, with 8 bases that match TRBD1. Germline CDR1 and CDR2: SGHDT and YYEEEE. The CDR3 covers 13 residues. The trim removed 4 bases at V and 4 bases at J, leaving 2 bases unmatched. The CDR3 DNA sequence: TGTGCCAGCAGCCGGACAGGGCCAGATACGCAGTATTTT. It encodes CASSRTGPDTQYF. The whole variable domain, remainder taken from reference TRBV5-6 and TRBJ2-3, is DAGVTQSPTHLIKTRGQQVTLRCSPKSGHDTVSWYQQALGQGPQFIFQYYEEEERQRGNFPDRFSGHQFPNYSSELNVNALLLGDSALYLCASSRTGPDTQYFGPGTRLTVL.

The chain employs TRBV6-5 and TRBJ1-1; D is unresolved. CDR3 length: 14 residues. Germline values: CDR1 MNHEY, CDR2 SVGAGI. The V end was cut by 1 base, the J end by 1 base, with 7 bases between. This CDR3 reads CASSYWEGNTEAFF. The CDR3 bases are TGTGCCAGCAGTTACTGGGAGGGGAACACTGAAGCTTTCTTT.

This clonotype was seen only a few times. The CDR3 sequence: CASSILGTQYF. The CDR3 DNA sequence: TGTGCCAGCAGCATCCTTGGGACCCAGTACTTC. The chain is built from TRBV11-3 and TRBJ2-5; D gene uncertain. Germline assignment: CDR1 SGHNT and CDR2 YENEEA. The CDR3 contains 11 residues. Trimming cost V 5 bases and J 7 bases, with 8 bases left between them.